The sequence of this T cell receptor (beta chain) was determined in a study of T cells in Graves' hyperthyroidism and ophthalmopathy. Worth noting for this clonotype: Its antigen is still unknown.

Regarding the study as a whole: Model predictions of ophthalmopathy came a median around 6.5 months before onset.

RNA transcripts gave rise to amplified TCR beta CDR3 regions. First-round RT-PCR with HTBI primers amplified the TCR CDR3 region. MiXCR was run by TCRdb on the multiplex PCR reads, yielding one entry per CDR3 protein. This sample has about 600,000 distinct CDR3 sequences, with 16% found just once. In making diagnoses, clinical symptoms, serum thyroxine and TRAb, thyroid ultrasound and orbital computed tomography were all used. Isolation of PBMCs was performed on about 10 ml fresh peripheral blood. The receptor was derived from a woman aged 40 to 55 with Graves' ophthalmopathy. Sequences were obtained from blood.

Here the CDR3 reads CASSQNTGYGYTF. The CDR3 DNA follows: TGCGCCAGCAGCCAGAACACAGGGTATGGCTACACCTTC. The V and J genes are TRBV4-1 and TRBJ1-2; possible D gene TRBD1, 6 bases. V was clipped by 3 bases and J by 5 bases, with 10 bases between them. Germline CDR1 and CDR2: MGHRA and YSYEKL. The CDR3 contains 13 residues.